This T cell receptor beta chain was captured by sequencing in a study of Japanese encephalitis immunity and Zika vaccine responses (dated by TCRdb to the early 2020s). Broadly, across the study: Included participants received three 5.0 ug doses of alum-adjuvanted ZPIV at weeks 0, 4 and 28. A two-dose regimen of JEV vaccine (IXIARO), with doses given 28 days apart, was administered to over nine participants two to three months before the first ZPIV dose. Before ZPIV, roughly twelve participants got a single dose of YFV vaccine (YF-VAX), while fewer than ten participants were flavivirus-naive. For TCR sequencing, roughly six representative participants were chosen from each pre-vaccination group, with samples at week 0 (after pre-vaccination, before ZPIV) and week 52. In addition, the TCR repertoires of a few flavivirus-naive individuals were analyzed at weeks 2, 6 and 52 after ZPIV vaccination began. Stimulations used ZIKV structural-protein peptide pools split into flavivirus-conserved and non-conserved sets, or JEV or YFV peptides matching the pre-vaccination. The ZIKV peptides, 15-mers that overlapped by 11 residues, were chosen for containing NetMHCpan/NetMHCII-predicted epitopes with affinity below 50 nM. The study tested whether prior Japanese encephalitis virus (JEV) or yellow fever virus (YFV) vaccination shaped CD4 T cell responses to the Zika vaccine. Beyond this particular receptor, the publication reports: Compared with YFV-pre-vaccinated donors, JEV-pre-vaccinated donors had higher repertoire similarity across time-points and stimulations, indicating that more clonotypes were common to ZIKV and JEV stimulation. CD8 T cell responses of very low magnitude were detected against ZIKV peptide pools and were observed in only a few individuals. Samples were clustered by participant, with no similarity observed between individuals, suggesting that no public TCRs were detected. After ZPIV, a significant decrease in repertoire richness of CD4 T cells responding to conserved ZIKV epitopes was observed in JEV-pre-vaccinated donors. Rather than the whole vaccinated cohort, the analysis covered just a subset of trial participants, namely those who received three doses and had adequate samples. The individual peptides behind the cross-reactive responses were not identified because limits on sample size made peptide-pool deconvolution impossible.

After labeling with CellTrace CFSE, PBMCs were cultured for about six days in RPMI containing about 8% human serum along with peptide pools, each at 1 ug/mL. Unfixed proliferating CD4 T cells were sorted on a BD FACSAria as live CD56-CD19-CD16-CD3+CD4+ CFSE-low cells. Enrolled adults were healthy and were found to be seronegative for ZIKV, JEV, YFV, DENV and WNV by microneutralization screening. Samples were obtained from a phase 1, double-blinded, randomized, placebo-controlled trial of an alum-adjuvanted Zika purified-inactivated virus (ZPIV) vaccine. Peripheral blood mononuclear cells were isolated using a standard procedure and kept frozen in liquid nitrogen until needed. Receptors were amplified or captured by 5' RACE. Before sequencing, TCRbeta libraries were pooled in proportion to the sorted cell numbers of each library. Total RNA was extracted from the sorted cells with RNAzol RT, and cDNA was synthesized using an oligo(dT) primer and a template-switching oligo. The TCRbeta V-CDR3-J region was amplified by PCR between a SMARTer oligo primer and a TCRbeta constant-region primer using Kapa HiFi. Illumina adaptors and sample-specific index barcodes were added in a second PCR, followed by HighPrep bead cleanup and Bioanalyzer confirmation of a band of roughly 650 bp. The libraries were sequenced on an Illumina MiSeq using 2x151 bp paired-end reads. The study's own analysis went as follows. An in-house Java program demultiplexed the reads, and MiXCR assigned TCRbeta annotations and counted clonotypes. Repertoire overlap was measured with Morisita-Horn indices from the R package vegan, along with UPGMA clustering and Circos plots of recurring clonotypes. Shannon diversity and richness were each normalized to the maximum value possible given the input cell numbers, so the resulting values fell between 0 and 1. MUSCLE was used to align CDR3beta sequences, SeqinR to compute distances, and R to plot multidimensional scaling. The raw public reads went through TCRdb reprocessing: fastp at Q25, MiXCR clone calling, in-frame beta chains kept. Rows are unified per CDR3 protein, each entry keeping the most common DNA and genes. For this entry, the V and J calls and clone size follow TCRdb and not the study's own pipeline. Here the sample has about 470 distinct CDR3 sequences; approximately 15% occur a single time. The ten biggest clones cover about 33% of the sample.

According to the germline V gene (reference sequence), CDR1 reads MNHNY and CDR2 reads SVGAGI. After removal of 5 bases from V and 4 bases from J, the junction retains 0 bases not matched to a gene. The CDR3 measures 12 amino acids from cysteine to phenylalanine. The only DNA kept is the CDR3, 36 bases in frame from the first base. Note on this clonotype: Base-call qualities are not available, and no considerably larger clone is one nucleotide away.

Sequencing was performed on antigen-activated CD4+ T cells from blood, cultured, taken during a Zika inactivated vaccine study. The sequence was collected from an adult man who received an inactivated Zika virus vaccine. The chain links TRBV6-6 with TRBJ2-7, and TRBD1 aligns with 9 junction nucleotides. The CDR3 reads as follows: CASSGQGYEQYF. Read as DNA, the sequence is TGTGCCAGCAGTGGACAGGGGTACGAGCAGTACTTC.